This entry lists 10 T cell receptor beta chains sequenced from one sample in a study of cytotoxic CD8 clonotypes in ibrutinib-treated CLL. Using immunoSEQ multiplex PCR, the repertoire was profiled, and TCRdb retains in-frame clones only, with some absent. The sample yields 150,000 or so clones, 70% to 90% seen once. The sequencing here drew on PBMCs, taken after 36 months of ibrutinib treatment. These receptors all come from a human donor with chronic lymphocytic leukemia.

CDR3 sequence reads: CASSFAVYNEQFF. CDR3 sequence (DNA): TGTGCCAGCAGCTTCGCAGTTTACAATGAGCAGTTCTTC. The chain couples TRBV7-2 to TRBJ2-1; D not resolved. The V end was cut by 3 bases, the J end by 4 bases, with 7 bases between. This CDR3 is built from 13 residues. Germline values: CDR1 SGHTA, CDR2 FQGNSA.

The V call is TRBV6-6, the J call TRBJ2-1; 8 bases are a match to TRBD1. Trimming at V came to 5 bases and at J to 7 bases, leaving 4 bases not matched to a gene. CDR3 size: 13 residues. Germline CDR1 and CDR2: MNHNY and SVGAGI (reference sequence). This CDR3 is CASSKRTGNEQFF. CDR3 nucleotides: TGTGCCAGCAGTAAAAGGACAGGGAATGAGCAGTTCTTC.

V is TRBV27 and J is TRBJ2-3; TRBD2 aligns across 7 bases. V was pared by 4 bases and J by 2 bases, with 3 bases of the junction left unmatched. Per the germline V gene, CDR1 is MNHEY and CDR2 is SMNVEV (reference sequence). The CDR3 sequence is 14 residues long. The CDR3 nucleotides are TGTGCCAGCAGTTCTAGCGGCCCCACAGATACGCAGTATTTT. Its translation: CASSSSGPTDTQYF.

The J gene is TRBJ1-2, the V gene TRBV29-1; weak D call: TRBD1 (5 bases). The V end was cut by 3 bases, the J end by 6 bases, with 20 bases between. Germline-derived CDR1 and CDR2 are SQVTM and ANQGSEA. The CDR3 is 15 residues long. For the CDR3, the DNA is TGCAGCGTTGAGCGACCTCCCGGGACTGTGAATGGCTACACCTTC. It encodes CSVERPPGTVNGYTF.

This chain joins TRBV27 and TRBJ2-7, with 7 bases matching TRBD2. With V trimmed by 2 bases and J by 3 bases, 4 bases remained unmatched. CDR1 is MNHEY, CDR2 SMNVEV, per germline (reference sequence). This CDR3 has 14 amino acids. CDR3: CASSLAGVNYEQYF. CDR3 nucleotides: TGTGCCAGCAGTTTAGCGGGAGTAAACTACGAGCAGTACTTC.

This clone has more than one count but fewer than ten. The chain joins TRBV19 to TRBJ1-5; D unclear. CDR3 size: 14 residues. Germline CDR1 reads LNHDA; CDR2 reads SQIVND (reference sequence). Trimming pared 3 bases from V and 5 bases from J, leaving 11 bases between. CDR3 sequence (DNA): TGTGCCAGTAGTATGCGGAGGTTGGATCAGCCCCAGCATTTT. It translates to CASSMRRLDQPQHF.

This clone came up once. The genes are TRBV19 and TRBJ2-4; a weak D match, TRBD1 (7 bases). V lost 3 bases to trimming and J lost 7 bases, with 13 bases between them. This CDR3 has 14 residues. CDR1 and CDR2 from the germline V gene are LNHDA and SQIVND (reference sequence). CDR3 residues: CASSIAGQFNIQYF. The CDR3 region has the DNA TGTGCCAGTAGTATCGCGGGACAGTTTAACATTCAGTACTTC.

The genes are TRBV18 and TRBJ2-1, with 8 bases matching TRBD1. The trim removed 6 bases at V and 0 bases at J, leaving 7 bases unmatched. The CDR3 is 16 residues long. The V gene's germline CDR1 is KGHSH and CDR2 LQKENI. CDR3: CASSRQGFGSYNEQFF. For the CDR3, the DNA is TGTGCCAGCTCCCGACAGGGGTTTGGCTCCTACAATGAGCAGTTCTTC. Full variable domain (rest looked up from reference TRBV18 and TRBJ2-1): NAGVMQNPRHLVRRRGQEARLRCSPMKGHSHVYWYRQLPEEGLKFMVYLQKENIIDESGMPKERFSAEFPKEGPSILRIQQVVRGDSAAYFCASSRQGFGSYNEQFFGPGTRLTVL.

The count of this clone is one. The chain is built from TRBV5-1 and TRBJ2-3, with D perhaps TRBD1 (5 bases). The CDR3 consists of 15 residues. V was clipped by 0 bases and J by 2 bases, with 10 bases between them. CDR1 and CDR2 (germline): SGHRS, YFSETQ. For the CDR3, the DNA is TGCGCCAGCAGCTTGGTCAGGGCGGACACAGATACGCAGTATTTT. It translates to CASSLVRADTDTQYF.

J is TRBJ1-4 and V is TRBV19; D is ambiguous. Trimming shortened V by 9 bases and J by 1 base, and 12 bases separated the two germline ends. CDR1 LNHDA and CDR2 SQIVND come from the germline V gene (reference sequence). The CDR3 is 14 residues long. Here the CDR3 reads CASRPHKTNEKLFF. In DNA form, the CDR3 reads TGTGCCAGCAGACCTCATAAAACTAATGAAAAACTGTTTTTT.